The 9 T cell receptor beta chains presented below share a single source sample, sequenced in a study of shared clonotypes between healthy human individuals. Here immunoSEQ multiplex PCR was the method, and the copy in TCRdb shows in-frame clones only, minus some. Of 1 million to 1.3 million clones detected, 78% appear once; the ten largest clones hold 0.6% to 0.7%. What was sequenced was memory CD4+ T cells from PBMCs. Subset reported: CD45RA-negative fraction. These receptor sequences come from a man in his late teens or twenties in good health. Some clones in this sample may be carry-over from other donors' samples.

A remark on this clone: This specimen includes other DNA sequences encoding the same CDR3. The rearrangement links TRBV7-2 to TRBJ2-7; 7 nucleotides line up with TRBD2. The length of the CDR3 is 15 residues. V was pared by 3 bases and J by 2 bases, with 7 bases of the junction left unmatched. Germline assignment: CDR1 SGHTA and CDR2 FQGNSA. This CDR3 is CASSLGLADTYEQYF. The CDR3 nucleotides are TGTGCCAGCAGCTTGGGGCTAGCGGACACCTACGAGCAGTACTTC.

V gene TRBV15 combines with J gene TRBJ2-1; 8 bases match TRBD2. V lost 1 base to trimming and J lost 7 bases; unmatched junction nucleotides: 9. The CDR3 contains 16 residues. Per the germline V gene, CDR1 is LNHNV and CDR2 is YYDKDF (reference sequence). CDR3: CATSRGDGRGENEQFF. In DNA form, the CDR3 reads TGTGCCACCAGCAGAGGTGACGGGAGGGGGGAGAATGAGCAGTTCTTC.

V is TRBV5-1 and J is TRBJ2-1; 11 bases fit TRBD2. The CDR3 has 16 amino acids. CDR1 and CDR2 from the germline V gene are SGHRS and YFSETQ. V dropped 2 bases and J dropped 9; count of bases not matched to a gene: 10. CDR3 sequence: CASSFTGTSGLGEQFF. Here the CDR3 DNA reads TGCGCCAGCAGCTTCACAGGGACTAGCGGTTTGGGTGAGCAGTTCTTC.

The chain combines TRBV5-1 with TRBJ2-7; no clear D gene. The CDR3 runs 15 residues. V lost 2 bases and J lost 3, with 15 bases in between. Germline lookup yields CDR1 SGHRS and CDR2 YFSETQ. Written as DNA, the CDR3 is TGCGCCAGCAGCTTCGATGTTAACCCAATCTACGAGCAGTACTTC. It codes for CASSFDVNPIYEQYF.

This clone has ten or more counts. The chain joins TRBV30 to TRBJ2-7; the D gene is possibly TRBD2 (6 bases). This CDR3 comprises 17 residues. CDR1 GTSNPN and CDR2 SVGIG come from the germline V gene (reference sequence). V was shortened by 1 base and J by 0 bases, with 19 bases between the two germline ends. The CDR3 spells CAWSAPIYGRNSYEQYF. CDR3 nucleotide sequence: TGTGCCTGGAGTGCCCCGATCTACGGGAGAAACTCCTACGAGCAGTACTTC.

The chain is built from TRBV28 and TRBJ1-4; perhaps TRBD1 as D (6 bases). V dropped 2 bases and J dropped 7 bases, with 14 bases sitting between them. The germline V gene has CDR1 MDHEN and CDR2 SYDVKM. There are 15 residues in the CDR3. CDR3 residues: CASSLTGQGTEKLFF. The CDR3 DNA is TGTGCCAGCAGTTTAACTGGTCAGGGGACTGAAAAACTGTTTTTT.

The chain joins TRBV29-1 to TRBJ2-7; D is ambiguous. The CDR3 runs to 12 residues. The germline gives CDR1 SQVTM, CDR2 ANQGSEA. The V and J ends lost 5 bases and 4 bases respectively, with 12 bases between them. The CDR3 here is CSVQKGSYEQYF. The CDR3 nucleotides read TGCAGCGTTCAAAAGGGATCTTACGAGCAGTACTTC.

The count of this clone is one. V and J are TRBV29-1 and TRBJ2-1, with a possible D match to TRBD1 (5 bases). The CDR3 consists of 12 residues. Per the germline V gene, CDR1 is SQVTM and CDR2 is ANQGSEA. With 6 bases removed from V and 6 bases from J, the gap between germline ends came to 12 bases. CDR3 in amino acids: CSVNQGINEQFF. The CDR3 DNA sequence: TGCAGCGTAAACCAGGGTATCAATGAGCAGTTCTTC.

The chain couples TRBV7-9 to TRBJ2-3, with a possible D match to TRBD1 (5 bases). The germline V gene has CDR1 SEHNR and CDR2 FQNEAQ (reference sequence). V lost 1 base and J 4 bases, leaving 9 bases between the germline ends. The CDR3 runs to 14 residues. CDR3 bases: TGTGCCAGCAGCTTAGGGCAGGGTCCAGATACGCAGTATTTT. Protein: CASSLGQGPDTQYF.